Listed below are T cell receptor beta chains from one sample, sequenced in a study of CD8 T cells in ankylosing spondylitis. From the 5' RACE reads, TCRdb called clonotypes with MiXCR, one entry per CDR3 protein. Of about 200,000 distinct CDR3 sequences listed, approximately 7.3% are singletons. Sequenced material: blood, either unsorted or a sorted T cell fraction (not recorded which). Receptor source: a male donor with ankylosing spondylitis. Both conserved end residues are part of each CDR3. D genes are given only for firm matches. Part of the rows lack a size; the others show once, few, many or a class for expanded clones.

clone size	V gene	D gene	J gene	CDR3 protein	CDR3 DNA
many	TRBV3-1	.	TRBJ2-1	CASSQVGDEQFF	TGTGCCAGCAGCCAAGTAGGGGATGAGCAGTTCTTC
many	TRBV9	.	TRBJ1-4	CASSKDSYATNEKLFF	TGTGCCAGCAGCAAGGACAGTTATGCAACTAATGAAAAACTGTTTTTT
few	TRBV6-2/TRBV6-3	TRBD2	TRBJ2-1	CASSSTSGPSYNEQFF	TGTGCCAGCAGCTCTACTAGCGGGCCTTCCTACAATGAGCAGTTCTTC
many	TRBV6-2/TRBV6-3	.	TRBJ2-7	CASSYSNKLEQYF	TGTGCCAGCAGTTACTCGAACAAATTGGAACAGTACTTC
few	TRBV29-1	.	TRBJ2-6	CSVEGLTDGGANVLTF	TGCAGCGTTGAGGGCCTAACGGATGGTGGGGCCAACGTCCTGACTTTC
many	TRBV25-1	TRBD1	TRBJ1-1	CASSKGQGVSEAFF	TGTGCCAGCAGTAAGGGACAGGGGGTTTCGGAAGCTTTCTTT
.	TRBV19	.	TRBJ2-7	CASSPSDGFSYEQYF	TGTGCCAGTAGCCCTTCGGACGGTTTTTCCTACGAGCAGTACTTC
many	TRBV6-1	.	TRBJ1-2	CASRTMSGAYGYTF	TGTGCCAGCAGGACTATGTCAGGGGCCTATGGCTACACCTTC
few	TRBV7-9	.	TRBJ2-7	CASSLAQYYEQYF	TGTGCCAGCAGCTTAGCACAGTACTACGAGCAGTACTTC
many	TRBV4-2	TRBD2	TRBJ2-7	CASSQDVSGSGEQYF	TGTGCCAGCAGCCAAGATGTTAGCGGGAGTGGCGAGCAGTACTTC
many	TRBV9	.	TRBJ2-1	CASSVAGIRAGEQFF	TGTGCCAGCAGCGTAGCAGGGATTCGGGCGGGAGAGCAGTTCTTC
.	TRBV28	TRBD1	TRBJ2-3	CASSEPTTGGSYTDTQYF	TGTGCCAGCAGTGAGCCGACGACAGGGGGGTCCTACACAGATACGCAGTATTTT
few	TRBV20-1	.	TRBJ1-2	CSASPNFAGYGYTF	TGCAGTGCTAGCCCTAATTTTGCCGGCTATGGCTACACCTTC
many	TRBV15	TRBD1	TRBJ2-2	CATSRTTGTGPGELFF	TGTGCCACCAGCAGGACTACCGGGACAGGCCCCGGGGAGCTGTTTTTT
many	TRBV7-8	TRBD2	TRBJ2-7	CASSPGGWEQYF	TGTGCCAGCAGCCCCGGGGGGTGGGAGCAGTACTTC
many	TRBV29-1	TRBD1	TRBJ2-7	CSVGQGSYEQYF	TGCAGCGTCGGACAGGGCTCCTACGAGCAGTACTTC
many	TRBV29-1	.	TRBJ1-2	CSVGVYGYTF	TGCAGCGTTGGAGTCTATGGCTACACCTTC
many	TRBV7-6	.	TRBJ2-7	CASSLGGDPAYEQYF	TGTGCCAGCAGCTTAGGCGGGGACCCAGCCTACGAGCAGTACTTC
many	TRBV27	.	TRBJ2-7	CASSFDIASELNEQYF	TGTGCCAGCAGTTTTGATATTGCGTCGGAGCTCAACGAGCAGTACTTC
many	TRBV5-1	.	TRBJ2-1	CASSLRQGRNEQFF	TGCGCCAGCAGCTTGCGGCAGGGTCGGAATGAGCAGTTCTTC
many	TRBV4-2	TRBD2	TRBJ2-1	CASSPLGLESYNEQFF	TGTGCCAGCAGCCCGCTGGGACTAGAGAGCTACAATGAGCAGTTCTTC
many	TRBV27	TRBD1	TRBJ1-1	CASSDGQGLGTEAFF	TGTGCCAGCAGTGATGGACAGGGGTTGGGCACTGAAGCTTTCTTT
once	TRBV20-1	.	TRBJ2-4	CCARVLTLAKNIQYF	TGCTGTGCTAGAGTCCTTACACTAGCCAAAAACATTCAGTACTTC
many	TRBV9	TRBD1	TRBJ2-7	CASSPQDRGYEQYF	TGTGCCAGCAGCCCACAAGACAGGGGCTACGAGCAGTACTTC
.	TRBV6-4	.	TRBJ2-1	CASRDSGHPYNEQFF	TGTGCCAGCAGGGACTCGGGTCACCCCTACAATGAGCAGTTCTTC